This T cell receptor beta chain was observed in a study of blood T cell repertoires in COVID-19. Across the study: Sites in the United States, Italy and Spain provided acute and convalescent COVID-19 samples.

The CDR3 spans 14 residues. Germline V gives CDR1 KGHSH, CDR2 LQKENI. The germline V and J ends were trimmed by 2 bases and 3 bases, with 11 bases remaining between them. Which cohort a participant joined came from the clinical history participants gave. How the authors handled the data: Reference gene primer amplification in the assay estimated nucleated cell counts. The assay was immunoSEQ multiplex PCR, and TCRdb's table has in-frame clones only and misses some. The V and J calls and clone size are taken from that table; D and trimming were inferred from the DNA. The data hold 350,000 or so clones, with roughly 90% observed a single time. This clone came up once.

The sequence was obtained from a woman aged 25 to 39 who had been exposed to COVID-19. This chain links TRBV18 with TRBJ2-7; D is possibly TRBD1 (6 bases). Sequencing used PBMCs or T cells enriched from blood (not recorded which). The chain's CDR3 is CASSPRTEDYEQYF. The CDR3 DNA is TGTGCCAGCTCACCAAGGACAGAAGACTACGAGCAGTACTTC.